This T cell receptor beta chain was documented in a study of long-term antiretroviral therapy in people with HIV (dated by TCRdb to between 2021 and 2024). Context from the whole study: The earliest samples were collected roughly a decade before the 2015 WHO recommendation for immediate ART, at a time when ART was usually postponed until CD4 counts fell. Of the approximately 30 participants with HIV, ten to eleven were female. A total of about 180 cryopreserved PBMC samples were contributed to the cohort by 30 adults with confirmed HIV infection, with samples collected serially over a mean of approximately six years (range 1-12). No cross-contamination during QIAcube processing turned up in test extractions that ran a monoclonal T-cell line alongside 33 polyclonal samples. This retrospective serial study examined whether starting ART and sustained HIV suppression were associated with changes in the composition and diversity of the TRB repertoire in peripheral blood.

The CDR3 covers 18 residues, taking in both the cysteine and the phenylalanine. The read is trimmed to its CDR3 DNA, 54 bases read in frame from base 1. For CDR1 and CDR2, the germline V gene lists SGHTA and FQGNSA. V is cut by 3 bases and J by 2 bases, and the space between the germline ends is 17 bases. Inclusion was restricted to participants for whom at least one PBMC sample before ART initiation and at least two post-ART samples were available. Treatment was received in the United States of America by all participants with HIV. Before DNA extraction, cryopreserved samples of 1-10 million PBMC were thawed and then washed. At the time of the earliest PBMC sample, participants with HIV were aged between roughly 20 and 54 years. Per participant, PBMC samples came from 1-4 timepoints prior to ART initiation and 2-8 timepoints following ART initiation, for a median of 7 samples. For every participant, serial HIV viral load, CD4+ T-cell count, ART history and demographic data were obtained. Using a Qiagen kit on a QIAcube, genomic DNA was extracted from unsorted PBMC, with samples processed in batches of 12.

The paper as a whole reports these results and caveats: Because pre-ART samples had limited cell numbers, unsorted PBMC were profiled rather than sorted CD4+ and CD8+ T cells. The samples span the years 2004 to 2017, and the ART regimens used at that time may not be as effective as current regimens. A significant increase in TRB diversity was found to be associated with ART initiation, although TRB diversity was observed to remain significantly below that of transplant donor controls even after long-term ART. Since PBMC availability was limited, sequencing covered only the TCR beta chain, with no alpha chain pairing. No data were available on ART adherence, viral resistance or therapy changes, limiting inferences about post-ART repertoire changes. CDR3 length ranges in HIV repertoires were narrower than in controls, and network structure suggested an antigen-experienced repertoire with only a slight naive shift after ART. At every time point, the repertoire was dominated by expanded TRB clones first identified before ART initiation, although this dominance fluctuated and, in many PLHIV, declined after ART.

The immunoSEQ hsTCRB v3.0 assay was used at survey level resolution to sequence the TRB variable region. The target sequencing depth for TRB was 40,000-50,000 T-cell genomes per sample. An Illumina MiSeq with a v3 150-cycle kit was used to sequence the pooled TRB libraries. Concerning the study's data processing: Repertoire analysis was performed in R inside a reproducible Nextflow workflow that covered QC, data transformation and analysis. LymphoSeq2, an R package for exploring AIRR-Seq data, was used to implement the custom analyses. Several samples that yielded fewer than 5000 total TRB sequences were excluded, so that around 190 HIV repertoires were analyzed. Of the 188 retained HIV repertoires, roughly 61 were collected before and around 130 after ART initiation. Repertoires were downsampled to 5000 TRB nucleotide sequences, with summary statistics averaged over 100 downsampling iterations. Only TRB sequences with CDR3 regions of at least seven amino acids were retained for analysis. Diversity was assessed using a clonality score derived from Shannon entropy and using the Gini coefficient. Repertoire networks linked the top 5000 CDR3 amino acid sequences whenever two sequences differed by an edit distance of one. Antigen specificity groups and MHC restriction were predicted for TRB CDR3 amino acid sequences with GLIPH2. To flag known CMV, EBV, HIV or tissue antigen associations, CDR3 amino acid sequences were matched against VDJdb and McPAS-TCR. Pre-ART, post-ART and control groups were compared with Wilcoxon signed-rank tests and Holm-Bonferroni correction. TCRdb mirrors the immuneACCESS table, restricted to in-frame sequences. Some clones are absent from its copies; in checked studies, under half trace to an unresolved V gene, and the reason for the others is unknown. V, J and clone size reflect that table, while D and trimming were determined from the DNA. For this sample the table gives 15,000 to 25,000 clones, of which about nine tenths were detected only once. Roughly 9.2% of the sample is in the top ten clones.

To note about this clone: Its antigen target is currently unknown. Base qualities are not recorded, but no much larger clone differs from it by a single base.

The source material was unsorted PBMCs, sampled approximately 4.4 years before starting antiretroviral therapy. The sequence derives from a woman aged 25 to 39 with HIV. The chain is encoded by TRBV7-2 joined to TRBJ1-6; the best D guess is TRBD1, with 5 bases matching. The CDR3 amino acid sequence is: CASSFTGTLTPYNSPLHF. The DNA reads TGTGCCAGCAGCTTTACCGGGACCCTTACCCCCTATAATTCACCCCTCCACTTT.